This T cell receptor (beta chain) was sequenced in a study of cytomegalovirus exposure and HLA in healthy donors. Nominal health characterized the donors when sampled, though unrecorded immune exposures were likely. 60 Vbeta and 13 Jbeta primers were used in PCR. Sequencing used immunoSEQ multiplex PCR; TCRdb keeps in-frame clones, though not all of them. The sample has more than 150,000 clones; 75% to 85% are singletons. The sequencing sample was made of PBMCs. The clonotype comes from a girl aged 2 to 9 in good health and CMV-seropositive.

The CDR3 region has the DNA TGTGCCAGCAGTTACCAACCGGGCTCCTACGAGCAGTACTTC. Residues: CASSYQPGSYEQYF. The rearrangement uses TRBV6-5 and TRBJ2-7; D call uncertain. The CDR3 covers 14 residues. The V end lost 2 bases, the J end lost 0 bases, and 8 bases lay between the germline ends. Germline lookup yields CDR1 MNHEY and CDR2 SVGAGI.